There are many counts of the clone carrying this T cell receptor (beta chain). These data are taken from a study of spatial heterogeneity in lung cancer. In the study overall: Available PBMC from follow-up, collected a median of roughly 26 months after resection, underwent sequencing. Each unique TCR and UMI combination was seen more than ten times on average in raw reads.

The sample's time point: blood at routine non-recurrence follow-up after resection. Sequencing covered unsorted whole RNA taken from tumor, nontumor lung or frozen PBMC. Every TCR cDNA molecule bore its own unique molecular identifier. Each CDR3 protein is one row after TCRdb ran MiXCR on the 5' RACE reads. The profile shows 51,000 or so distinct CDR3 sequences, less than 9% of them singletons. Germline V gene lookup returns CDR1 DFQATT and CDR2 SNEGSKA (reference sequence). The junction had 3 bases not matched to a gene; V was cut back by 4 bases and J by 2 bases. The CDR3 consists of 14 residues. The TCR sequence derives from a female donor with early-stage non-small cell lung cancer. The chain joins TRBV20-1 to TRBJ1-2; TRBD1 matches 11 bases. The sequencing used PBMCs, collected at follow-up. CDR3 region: CSATGTGGNYGYTF. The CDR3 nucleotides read TGCAGTGCTACCGGGACAGGGGGGAACTATGGCTACACCTTC.